A selection of T cell receptor beta chains follows, all from one sample in a study of beta chain features in type 1 diabetes. This table comes from immunoSEQ multiplex PCR, and its TCRdb copy is limited to in-frame clones, with some not included. This table holds 15,000 to 19,000 clones, approximately 45% found once. The sequencing input was stem cell memory CD4+ T cells from blood. These TCRs come from a woman between 40 and 50 years old in good health. Both conserved end residues are part of each CDR3. The D gene is left open where the match is weak. Rows give clone size only sometimes, using once, few, many, or a class for an expanded clone.

V gene	J gene	clone size	D gene	CDR3 DNA	CDR3 protein
TRBV28	TRBJ2-2	.	.	TGTGCCAGCAGTTTACCTGACACCGGGGAGCTGTTTTTT	CASSLPDTGELFF
TRBV2	TRBJ2-3	.	.	TGTGCCAGCAGTGAGGGCCTGCTCAATACGCAGTATTTT	CASSEGLLNTQYF
TRBV19	TRBJ2-7	.	TRBD2	TGTGCCAGTAGTCGACTGGGGGGGGGCTACGAGCAGTACTTC	CASSRLGGGYEQYF
TRBV6-1	TRBJ1-4	.	.	TGTGCCAGCAGTGAATTTGGAGGGGTGGGGAATGAAAAACTGTTTTTT	CASSEFGGVGNEKLFF
TRBV7-2	TRBJ2-7	few	.	TGTGCCAGCAGCTTAGCAGGGGGCTACGAGCAGTACTTC	CASSLAGGYEQYF
TRBV19	TRBJ2-5	.	TRBD1	TGTGCCAGTAGTTCGGCCGACAGGGGCCAAGAGACCCAGTACTTC	CASSSADRGQETQYF
TRBV19	TRBJ2-5	few	TRBD2	TGTGCCAGTAGTACACACCCAAGCGGGGTACAAGAGACCCAGTACTTC	CASSTHPSGVQETQYF
TRBV11-2	TRBJ2-2	few	.	TGTGCCAGCAGCCCCACTGTAACCGGGGAGCTGTTTTTT	CASSPTVTGELFF
TRBV6-5	TRBJ2-3	.	TRBD1	TGTGCCAGCAGGGCCGGACAGGGCACAGATACGCAGTATTTT	CASRAGQGTDTQYF
TRBV4-3	TRBJ1-3	.	.	TGCGCCAGCAGCCAAGATTTACAGGCTGGAAACACCATATATTTT	CASSQDLQAGNTIYF
TRBV10-1	TRBJ1-1	.	.	TGCGCCAGCAGTGAGTCGGGGAGAGGGAACACTGAAGCTTTCTTT	CASSESGRGNTEAFF
TRBV4-3	TRBJ2-6	.	.	TGCGCCAGCAGCCAGGAAGGTGGAGGAGTCAACGTCCTGACTTTC	CASSQEGGGVNVLTF
TRBV2	TRBJ2-6	few	TRBD1	TGTGCCAGCAGTGGACAGGGGGCAGGGGCCAACGTCCTGACTTTC	CASSGQGAGANVLTF
TRBV25-1	TRBJ1-6	few	.	TGTGCCAGCAGTGAATTCTCAGGGGCCTATAATTCACCCCTCCACTTT	CASSEFSGAYNSPLHF
TRBV5-4	TRBJ2-7	.	.	TGTGCCAGCAGCCGGCGAGCAGGGTGGGGCGAGCAGTACTTC	CASSRRAGWGEQYF
TRBV5-5	TRBJ1-5	once	.	TGTGCCAGCAGCTTGACGCAGCGACTCAATCAGCCCCAGCATTTT	CASSLTQRLNQPQHF
TRBV6-5	TRBJ1-4	.	TRBD1	TGTGCCAGCAGAGCTCAGGGGGCGGGTGAAAAACTGTTTTTT	CASRAQGAGEKLFF
TRBV5-1	TRBJ2-7	.	.	TGCGCCAGCAGACACGACTGGGGCGGCGAGCAGTACTTC	CASRHDWGGEQYF
TRBV7-2	TRBJ2-1	.	.	TGTGCCAGCAGCTTAATCCTTGGGGAGTACGGGAACAATGAGCAGTTCTTC	CASSLILGEYGNNEQFF
TRBV6-1	TRBJ2-7	few	.	TGTGCCAGCAGTGAAGCCAAACAGACGTCCGAGCAGTACTTC	CASSEAKQTSEQYF
TRBV27	TRBJ1-1	few	.	TGTGCCAGCAGTTTACAGGGAATCACTGAAGCTTTCTTT	CASSLQGITEAFF
TRBV9	TRBJ2-5	few	.	TGTGCCAGCAGCGCTGGGGTGGGGGGGGGCTGGGAGACCCAGTACTTC	CASSAGVGGGWETQYF
TRBV5-1	TRBJ1-2	.	.	TGCGCCAGCAGCTTGTACGAGGGCGGCTATGGCTACACCTTC	CASSLYEGGYGYTF
TRBV18	TRBJ2-2	few	TRBD2	TGTGCCAGCTCACCAACTAGCGGGGGCCTCACCGGGGAGCTGTTTTTT	CASSPTSGGLTGELFF
TRBV27	TRBJ2-3	few	.	TGTGCCAGCAGTTTACGATTAGCGGTCGGAGATACGCAGTATTTT	CASSLRLAVGDTQYF
TRBV28	TRBJ1-3	once	TRBD1	TGTGCCAGCAGCCCAATTCCGGGACAGGGGGCGCGAAACACCATATATTTT	CASSPIPGQGARNTIYF
TRBV7-9	TRBJ2-7	few	TRBD2	TGTGCCAGCAGCCTAGCGGCGGGGGACTCCTACGAGCAGTACTTC	CASSLAAGDSYEQYF
TRBV5-4	TRBJ1-1	few	.	TGTGCCAGCAGCCCGCAAATCCAGGGGCCGGGAAACACTGAAGCTTTCTTT	CASSPQIQGPGNTEAFF
TRBV21-1	TRBJ1-2	few	.	TGTGCCAGCAGCAATCGCGGGGGTAACTATGGCTACACCTTC	CASSNRGGNYGYTF
TRBV11-2	TRBJ2-7	once	.	TGTGCCAGCAGCTTAATCTCCAGGGCGTACGAGCAGTACTTC	CASSLISRAYEQYF
TRBV7-9	TRBJ2-7	.	.	TGTGCCAGCAGCTTAACGGGGGTTCTCGAGCAGTACTTC	CASSLTGVLEQYF
TRBV11-2	TRBJ1-1	.	.	TGTGCCAGCAGCATTACCGGGGGGCTGGGAGCTTTCTTT	CASSITGGLGAFF
TRBV2	TRBJ2-3	.	TRBD1	TGTGCCAGCAGTTGGGGACAGGGGACAAGCACAGATACGCAGTATTTT	CASSWGQGTSTDTQYF
TRBV28	TRBJ2-1	.	TRBD2	TGTGCCAGCAGTTTATCGGGGGGGCTAAGGAACAATGAGCAGTTCTTC	CASSLSGGLRNNEQFF
TRBV7-6	TRBJ1-2	.	.	TGTGCCAGCAGCGCGGCTAGGGGTCCCGACCCTCTTGGCTACACCTTC	CASSAARGPDPLGYTF
TRBV5-1	TRBJ2-3	few	TRBD2	TGCGCCAGCAGCCCCGGGACTAGCGGGGGTTCATACACAGATACGCAGTATTTT	CASSPGTSGGSYTDTQYF
TRBV18	TRBJ2-4	.	.	TGTGCCAGCTCACCCGCAGGACAGTCCAAAAACATTCAGTACTTC	CASSPAGQSKNIQYF
TRBV19	TRBJ1-3	few	TRBD1	TGTGCCAGTACCCGGGACAGGCACTCTGGAAACACCATATATTTT	CASTRDRHSGNTIYF
TRBV7-2	TRBJ2-1	.	.	TGTGCCAGCAGGCTCCTGTTGGGGGGTATCTCCTACAATGAGCAGTTCTTC	CASRLLLGGISYNEQFF
TRBV7-2	TRBJ1-1	.	.	TGTGCCAGCAGCTTAGCCTCCTGGGGGGGAAATCCGACGAACACTGAAGCTTTCTTT	CASSLASWGGNPTNTEAFF
TRBV7-9	TRBJ1-6	few	.	TGTGCCAGCAGCTTAGCGCCCCCGATTCCGGGTTCACCCCTCCACTTT	CASSLAPPIPGSPLHF
TRBV5-4	TRBJ2-7	.	.	TGTGCCAGCAGCTTGCTGCGGGTCTACGAGCAGTACTTC	CASSLLRVYEQYF